This T cell receptor beta chain was recorded in a study of identical twins. Using its own MiXCR run on the 5' RACE reads, TCRdb lists one record per CDR3 protein. The sample has hundreds of thousands of distinct CDR3 sequences; 24% are singletons. The CDR3 consists of 14 residues. Germline CDR1 DFQATT, CDR2 SNEGSKA (reference sequence). Trimming took 6 bases from V and 2 from J; bases not matched to a gene: 6. These sequences were also reported in another study, on T cells expressing NK-cell markers. That paper adds: With respect to HCMV, seven of the eight sequenced donors were seropositive, and one was seronegative.

The receptor was isolated from a woman in her late teens or twenties in good health. Material: CD4+ T cells sorted from blood. The chain combines TRBV20-1 with TRBJ2-1; TRBD2 agrees at 8 bases. The CDR3 reads CSAKSGSAYNEQFF. CDR3 coding DNA: TGCAGTGCAAAAAGCGGGAGCGCCTACAATGAGCAGTTCTTC.